This TCR beta chain was documented in a study of blood T cell repertoires in COVID-19. Study-wide background: Sites in the United States, Italy and Spain provided acute and convalescent COVID-19 samples.

Participants, about 18 to 90 years old, spanned around 25 US areas. Participant reports of clinical history set cohort assignment. Authors' processing steps: For nucleated cells, counts were estimated from reference gene primer amplification. Sequencing was performed with immunoSEQ multiplex PCR; in TCRdb, only in-frame clones are kept and a portion is missing. The DNA was the basis for D and trimming; V, J and clone size are from that table. The profile shows more than 200,000 clones, about 87% of them singletons. V lost 7 bases, J lost 0 bases, and 15 bases lay in between. Germline lookup yields CDR1 SQVTM and CDR2 ANQGSEA. The CDR3 spans 15 residues.

The sequenced sample was PBMCs or T cells enriched from blood (not recorded which). V is TRBV29-1 and J is TRBJ2-2; a possible D gene is TRBD2 (6 bases). The clonotype comes from a woman between 50 and 59 years old who had recovered from COVID-19. The CDR3 sequence: CSARGLATNTGELFF. CDR3 nucleotides: TGCAGCGCCCGCGGGCTAGCGACGAACACCGGGGAGCTGTTTTTT.